The 13 T cell receptor beta chains presented below share a single source sample, sequenced in a study of cytomegalovirus exposure and HLA in healthy donors. PCR employed 60 Vbeta and 13 Jbeta primers. Only in-frame clones appear in the TCRdb table, and some are missing; sequencing was by immunoSEQ multiplex PCR. Among about 98,000 clones, roughly 77% were seen once, and the ten largest hold about 1.5%. Sequenced: PBMCs. Receptor source: a man between 40 and 49 years old in good health and CMV-seronegative.

The J gene is TRBJ2-5, the V gene TRBV5-8; 8 bases align to TRBD2. This CDR3 is built from 13 residues. V dropped 10 bases and J dropped 2; count of bases not matched to a gene: 7. The germline CDR1 and CDR2 sequences are SGHTS and YDEGEE. CDR3 in DNA: TGTGCCGGCGGGGGGCGCCCTCAAGAGACCCAGTACTTC. It encodes CAGGGRPQETQYF.

The rearrangement joins TRBV9 to TRBJ1-1; maybe TRBD1 (5 bases). The CDR3 is 10 residues long. Germline V gives CDR1 SGDLS, CDR2 YYNGEE. V was trimmed by 5 bases and J by 10 bases, leaving 9 bases between them. CDR3 sequence (DNA): TGTGCCAGCAGGGCCGGGGGAGCTTTCTTT. It translates to CASRAGGAFF.

The chain uses TRBV19 and TRBJ1-6; 7 bases match TRBD1. Germline trimming cut 6 bases from V and 8 bases from J; bases unmatched to any gene: 10. The CDR3 is made up of 15 amino acids. Germline values: CDR1 LNHDA, CDR2 SQIVND (reference sequence). The CDR3 DNA reads TGTGCCAGTAGAACGACAGGGCCTTCTTATTCACCCCTCCACTTT. Amino acid sequence: CASRTTGPSYSPLHF.

This clone has only a few counts. The chain combines TRBV15 with TRBJ2-7; TRBD1 aligns across 9 bases. This CDR3 comprises 13 residues. Germline V gene data show CDR1 as LNHNV and CDR2 as YYDKDF (reference sequence). V lost 6 bases, J lost 3 bases, and 3 bases stayed unmatched. CDR3 loop: CATRWTGDYEQYF. CDR3 nucleotides: TGTGCCACCAGGTGGACAGGGGACTACGAGCAGTACTTC.

This CDR3 is CASSRLTGALDNEQFF. Here the CDR3 DNA reads TGCGCCAGCAGCCGGCTGACAGGGGCATTGGACAATGAGCAGTTCTTC. The chain uses TRBV5-1 and TRBJ2-1, with 8 nucleotides matching TRBD1. The germline V gene encodes CDR1 SGHRS and CDR2 YFSETQ. Trimming removed 4 bases from V and 5 bases from J; junction bases left unmatched: 11. The CDR3 extends over 16 amino acids.

This chain joins TRBV29-1 and TRBJ1-1, with a weak D call TRBD1 (6 bases). The CDR3 runs to 15 residues. CDR1 SQVTM and CDR2 ANQGSEA come from the germline V gene. Trimming cost V 5 bases and J 2 bases, with 18 bases left between them. The CDR3, as DNA: TGCAGCGTTTATCGACAGGCCAAATTAAACACTGAAGCTTTCTTT. This gives the protein CSVYRQAKLNTEAFF.

The chain links TRBV5-1 to TRBJ2-3; TRBD2 agrees at 14 bases. Trimming at V came to 7 bases and at J to 6 bases, leaving 10 bases not matched to a gene. The CDR3 consists of 16 residues. The germline V gene encodes CDR1 SGHRS and CDR2 YFSETQ. CDR3 DNA: TGCGCCAGCTCCGTGCCGGGACTAGCGGGGGTTGATACGCAGTATTTT. Amino acid sequence: CASSVPGLAGVDTQYF.

This clone appeared a few times. Other nucleotide sequences from this sample produce the same CDR3. The CDR3 spells CASRQGNTGELFF. The CDR3 nucleotides are TGTGCCAGTCGACAGGGGAACACCGGGGAGCTGTTTTTT. The chain carries TRBV6-4 and TRBJ2-2, with 7 bases fitting TRBD1. The V gene end was trimmed by 9 bases and the J gene end by 1 base; junction bases not matched to a gene: 2. The CDR3 runs to 13 residues. The V gene's germline CDR1 is MRHNA and CDR2 SNTAGT.

This clone occurred once. The chain links TRBV7-9 to TRBJ2-7; TRBD1 agrees at 8 bases. Per germline, CDR1 SEHNR and CDR2 FQNEAQ (reference sequence). The CDR3 is 14 residues long. Germline trimming cut 5 bases from V and 4 bases from J; bases unmatched to any gene: 7. The CDR3 nucleotides are TGTGCCAGCAGCCCGCCGGGACAGGAGTACGAGCAGTACTTC. It is translated as CASSPPGQEYEQYF.

The J gene is TRBJ1-1, the V gene TRBV13, with 8 bases identical to TRBD1. Germline-derived CDR1 and CDR2 are PRHDT and FYEKMQ (reference sequence). The CDR3 has 16 residues. Losses at the gene ends were 5 bases for V and 0 bases for J; bases not matched to a gene: 8. The CDR3, as DNA: TGTGCCAGCAGCATGAGGACAGGGAGGATGAACACTGAAGCTTTCTTT. Residues: CASSMRTGRMNTEAFF.

A note on this clone: Its ends do not fully match the called genes, so a read error is possible. J is TRBJ2-7 and V is TRBV7-9; 8 nucleotides align to TRBD2. CDR3 size: 19 residues. Per germline, CDR1 SEHNR and CDR2 FQNEAQ (reference sequence). CDR3 DNA sequence: TGTTCCAGCAGCTACTTTGGCAGGGGCCTTAGCGGGGTCTCCTACGAGCAGTACTTC. Residues: CSSSYFGRGLSGVSYEQYF.

The rearrangement joins TRBV28 to TRBJ1-1; D ambiguous. V was cut by 6 bases and J by 1 base, with 15 bases left in between. CDR3 length equals 15 residues. Germline CDR1 is MDHEN and CDR2 is SYDVKM. The CDR3 bases are TGTGCCAGCAGCCTTGCTAGCCTGTGGAACACTGAAGCTTTCTTT. It encodes CASSLASLWNTEAFF.

The rearrangement links TRBV4-1 to TRBJ2-7; 10 nucleotides agree with TRBD1. The CDR3 covers 16 residues. CDR1 is MGHRA, CDR2 YSYEKL, per germline. The J segment lost 3 bases and the V segment lost 2 bases, leaving 7 bases of the junction unmatched. The CDR3 region has the DNA TGCGCCAGCAGCCAATCTTCGGACAGGGGGGGCTACGAGCAGTACTTC. Encoded protein: CASSQSSDRGGYEQYF.